There are many counts of the clone carrying this TCR beta chain. What it binds is not known. This specimen comes from a study of human T cells and chemical hapten exposure. About the research overall: Patients, chiefly female, had alopecia areata, totalis or universalis. Overall study findings and caveats: TCRs above 1 in 1000 frequency stayed constant with DPC sensitization.

Authors' methods: Just over 95,000 TCRs per sample was the median, with a range of roughly 23,224 to 690,600. TCRdb re-called the RACE reads through MiXCR, storing one row per CDR3 protein. TCRdb, not the authors, supplied the V and J calls. The sample contains tens of thousands of distinct CDR3 sequences, approximately 7.6% of which appear only once. CDR1 DFQATT and CDR2 SNEGSKA come from the germline V gene (reference sequence). The V end lost 3 bases, the J end lost 6 bases, and 14 bases lay between the germline ends. The length of the CDR3 is 14 residues. Sample time point: pre-sensitization, week 0. Treatment meaning: therapeutic diphenylcyclopropenone sensitization with weekly scalp DPC. From whole blood left unfractionated, total RNA was extracted.

The input for sequencing was whole blood, taken in connection with sensitization to the hapten diphenylcyclopropenone (DPC). The gene calls are TRBV20-1 and TRBJ2-2; weak D call: TRBD1 (6 bases). This TCR derives from a woman in her fifties or sixties with alopecia areata. Some clones in this sample may be carry-over from other donors' samples. The CDR3 DNA sequence: TGCAGTGCTAGGAGGGACCCAGGGGCCGGGGAGCTGTTTTTT. Residues: CSARRDPGAGELFF.